The 26 T cell receptor beta chains listed next were all sequenced from one sample in a study of cytomegalovirus exposure and HLA in healthy donors. The PCR had 60 Vbeta and 13 Jbeta primers. Data came from immunoSEQ multiplex PCR; TCRdb stores just in-frame clones and leaves some out. The sample lists 160,000 or so clones, roughly 80% seen once, with roughly 7.6% in the top ten. Sequenced input: PBMCs. The receptors stem from a woman aged 25-40 years in good health and CMV-seropositive.

The chain carries TRBV6-6 and TRBJ2-1; D is undetermined. CDR1 is MNHNY and CDR2 is SVGAGI in the germline V gene (reference sequence). The CDR3 spans 15 residues. V lost 7 bases to trimming and J lost 0 bases, with 13 bases between them. CDR3 nucleotides: TGTGCCAGCACGGTCTTTGGTGGCTCCTACAATGAGCAGTTCTTC. The encoded protein is CASTVFGGSYNEQFF.

The chain employs TRBV19 and TRBJ2-1; the D is unclear. The CDR3 loop spans 15 amino acids. Germline-derived CDR1 and CDR2 are LNHDA and SQIVND (reference sequence). Trimming cost V 6 bases and J 0 bases, with 12 bases left between them. Here the CDR3 reads CASSRELSSYNEQFF. CDR3 sequence (DNA): TGTGCCAGTAGCCGAGAGTTGAGCTCCTACAATGAGCAGTTCTTC. The full variable domain, completed using reference TRBV19 and TRBJ2-1, is DGGITQSPKYLFRKEGQNVTLSCEQNLNHDAMYWYRQDPGQGLRLIYYSQIVNDFQKGDIAEGYSVSREKKESFPLTVTSAQKNPTAFYLCASSRELSSYNEQFFGPGTRLTVL.

V and J are TRBV9 and TRBJ2-7, with 8 bases matching TRBD1. CDR1 is SGDLS and CDR2 is YYNGEE in the germline V gene. The CDR3 totals 14 residues. Trimming at V came to 4 bases and at J to 3 bases, leaving 6 bases not matched to a gene. CDR3 loop: CASSHRTGNYEQYF. Here the CDR3 DNA reads TGTGCCAGCAGCCACCGGACAGGGAACTACGAGCAGTACTTC.

This chain links TRBV5-1 with TRBJ2-3; 9 bases fit TRBD2. Germline CDR1 and CDR2: SGHRS and YFSETQ. Losses at the gene ends were 0 bases for V and 4 bases for J; bases not matched to a gene: 6. The CDR3 is 16 residues long. Written as DNA, the CDR3 is TGCGCCAGCAGCTTGGGGGGGTCTAGCGGGGCAGATACGCAGTATTTT. Translation: CASSLGGSSGADTQYF.

J is TRBJ2-1 and V is TRBV7-6, with D tentatively TRBD2 (5 bases). V was clipped by 4 bases and J by 0 bases, with 13 bases between them. Looked up from germline, CDR1 is SGHVS and CDR2 is FNYEAQ. This CDR3 is 16 amino acids long. DNA for the CDR3: TGTGCCAGCAGCTCCCGGACGGGGAGCTCCTACAATGAGCAGTTCTTC. It yields the protein CASSSRTGSSYNEQFF.

This rearrangement joins TRBV28 to TRBJ1-6; D gene unclear. Germline V gene lookup returns CDR1 MDHEN and CDR2 SYDVKM. The CDR3 runs 12 residues. V was cut by 6 bases and J by 9 bases, with 9 bases left in between. The CDR3 region has the DNA TGTGCCAGCAGAGTCCAGTCTTCACCCCTCCACTTT. Encoded protein: CASRVQSSPLHF.

The chain uses TRBV4-1 and TRBJ2-2; 10 positions agree with TRBD2. Germline V CDR1 and CDR2: MGHRA, YSYEKL. This CDR3 spans 18 amino acids. V gave up 3 bases and J gave up 4 bases; unmatched junction bases: 11. For the CDR3, the DNA is TGCGCCAGCAGCCAGCGGCTAGCGGGGGTTTTCAGCACCGGGGAGCTGTTTTTT. This sequence encodes CASSQRLAGVFSTGELFF.

The chain uses TRBV6-6 and TRBJ1-5; 10 bases line up with TRBD1. The junction had 7 bases not matched to a gene; V was cut back by 5 bases and J by 3 bases. CDR1 and CDR2 (germline): MNHNY, SVGAGI (reference sequence). This CDR3 has 16 amino acids. The CDR3 sequence: CASSPRDRGYNQPQHF. In nucleotides, the CDR3 is TGTGCCAGCAGTCCTCGGGACAGGGGTTACAATCAGCCCCAGCATTTT.

V is TRBV19 and J is TRBJ1-2, with a possible D match to TRBD1 (6 bases). The ends were cut back, 6 bases at V and 4 bases at J, with 12 bases in the middle. The CDR3 covers 13 residues. Germline CDR1 reads LNHDA; CDR2 reads SQIVND (reference sequence). The CDR3 spells CASSTGQLYGYTF. CDR3 DNA sequence: TGTGCCAGTAGCACGGGACAACTCTATGGCTACACCTTC.

The rearrangement links TRBV7-9 to TRBJ2-1; 7 nucleotides line up with TRBD1. The V gene end was trimmed by 3 bases and the J gene end by 4 bases; junction bases not matched to a gene: 6. Germline values: CDR1 SEHNR, CDR2 FQNEAQ (reference sequence). The length of the CDR3 is 15 residues. The CDR3 region is CASSLATGRYNEQFF. The DNA of the CDR3 is TGTGCCAGCAGCTTGGCGACAGGGAGATACAATGAGCAGTTCTTC.

This clone has just a few counts. V is TRBV2 and J is TRBJ1-1; D uncertain. The CDR3 has 14 residues. V was clipped by 3 bases and J by 3 bases, with 11 bases between them. The germline gives CDR1 SNHLY, CDR2 FYNNEI. Written as DNA, the CDR3 is TGTGCCAGCAGTGACGAGGGAGCCGACACTGAAGCTTTCTTT. Translating it yields CASSDEGADTEAFF.

The chain combines TRBV13 with TRBJ1-1, with 9 bases identical to TRBD1. CDR3 size: 15 residues. Trimming removed 3 bases from V and 8 bases from J; junction bases left unmatched: 10. The germline V gene has CDR1 PRHDT and CDR2 FYEKMQ (reference sequence). The CDR3 sequence is CASSLDRGRKAEAFF. DNA of the CDR3: TGTGCCAGCAGCTTGGACAGGGGCCGGAAGGCGGAAGCTTTCTTT.

The rearrangement joins TRBV5-1 to TRBJ2-2, with D possibly TRBD1 on 6 matching bases. V dropped 4 bases and J dropped 7 bases, with 14 bases sitting between them. This CDR3 spans 14 amino acids. Germline V gene lookup returns CDR1 SGHRS and CDR2 YFSETQ. The CDR3 loop reads CASSLVTGIGELFF. Here the CDR3 DNA reads TGCGCCAGCAGCCTGGTCACAGGGATCGGGGAGCTGTTTTTT.

V gene TRBV6-1 combines with J gene TRBJ2-5; D may be TRBD1 (5 bases). The V gene's germline CDR1 is MNHNS and CDR2 SASEGT. This CDR3 comprises 16 residues. The V and J ends lost 0 bases and 5 bases respectively, with 16 bases between them. CDR3 nucleotide sequence: TGTGCCAGCAGTGAAGCTAGGGGCAGCCTTGGGGAGACCCAGTACTTC. Translated, it gives CASSEARGSLGETQYF.

This chain connects TRBV2 to TRBJ2-2, with D perhaps matching TRBD2 (6 bases). The CDR3 totals 16 residues. The V gene's germline CDR1 is SNHLY and CDR2 FYNNEI. Trimming took 3 bases from V and 4 from J, leaving 15 bases between them. The DNA for the CDR3 is TGTGCCAGCAGTGAGGAGAAGCCGGGACTCACCGGGGAGCTGTTTTTT. This encodes CASSEEKPGLTGELFF.

This clone was counted once. This chain joins TRBV18 and TRBJ1-1; 8 positions agree with TRBD1. Germline CDR1 is KGHSH and CDR2 is LQKENI. CDR3 length equals 15 residues. V lost 5 bases, J lost 1 base, and 6 bases stayed unmatched. DNA for the CDR3: TGTGCCAGCTCATTCCCCGGGACAGGGAACACTGAAGCTTTCTTT. The encoded protein is CASSFPGTGNTEAFF.

For the CDR3, the DNA is TGTGCCTGGAGTAGGGGGCTCAATCAGCCCCAGCATTTT. It yields the protein CAWSRGLNQPQHF. The rearrangement joins TRBV30 to TRBJ1-5; 7 nucleotides align to TRBD1. J gave up 3 bases and V 2 bases, and 1 base lay outside the gene matches. CDR3 length equals 13 residues. CDR1 is GTSNPN, CDR2 SVGIG, per germline (reference sequence).

This rearrangement joins TRBV7-2 to TRBJ2-3; 7 bases line up with TRBD1. Germline lookup yields CDR1 SGHTA and CDR2 FQGNSA. This CDR3 has 15 residues. The junction had 10 bases not matched to a gene; V was cut back by 1 base and J by 9 bases. Here the CDR3 reads CASSLETGIGSTQYF. DNA of the CDR3: TGTGCCAGCAGCTTAGAGACAGGGATAGGCTCCACGCAGTATTTT. The variable domain in full, completed from reference TRBV7-2 and TRBJ2-3, reads GAGVSQSPSNKVTEKGKDVELRCDPISGHTALYWYRQSLGQGLEFLIYFQGNSAPDKSGLPSDRFSAERTGGSVSTLTIQRTQQEDSAVYLCASSLETGIGSTQYFGPGTRLTVL.

This rearrangement joins TRBV6-1 to TRBJ1-3; 7 nucleotides align to TRBD1. This CDR3 is built from 14 residues. Trimming took 8 bases from V and 2 from J; bases not matched to a gene: 6. The V gene's germline CDR1 is MNHNS and CDR2 SASEGT. The CDR3 coding sequence is TGTGCCAGCGGGGGTACAGGGGCTGGAAACACCATATATTTT. Amino acid sequence: CASGGTGAGNTIYF.

The chain links TRBV4-2 to TRBJ2-3; TRBD2 matches 11 bases. There are 15 residues in the CDR3. The J segment lost 2 bases and the V segment lost 4 bases, leaving 2 bases of the junction unmatched. CDR1 is LGHNA and CDR2 is YNFKEQ in the germline V gene. CDR3 in amino acids: CASSLSGGATDTQYF. The DNA for the CDR3 is TGTGCCAGCAGCCTTAGCGGGGGGGCCACAGATACGCAGTATTTT.

This chain uses TRBV10-3 with TRBJ2-1, with 8 bases lining up with TRBD1. The germline gives CDR1 ENHRY, CDR2 SYGVKD. This CDR3 contains 16 residues. Trimming took 0 bases from V and 7 from J; bases not matched to a gene: 8. The CDR3 spells CAISESRTGSRNEQFF. CDR3 nucleotide sequence: TGTGCCATCAGTGAGTCAAGGACAGGGAGTAGGAATGAGCAGTTCTTC.

Of note for this clone: Its ends do not fully match the called genes, so a read error is possible. The chain links TRBV2 to TRBJ2-1; tentatively, D is TRBD2 (5 bases). The CDR3 loop spans 12 amino acids. The V gene's germline CDR1 is SNHLY and CDR2 FYNNEI. The CDR3 sequence is CASRADYDEQFF. The CDR3 nucleotides are TGTGCCAGCAGGGCCGACTACGATGAGCAGTTCTTC.

The rearrangement uses TRBV11-3 and TRBJ2-7; D unclear. Germline CDR1 reads SGHNT; CDR2 reads YENEEA. The V gene lost 1 base and the J gene lost 3 bases, with 7 bases spanning the gap. CDR3 size: 13 residues. This chain's CDR3 is CASSLARNYEQYF. In nucleotides, the CDR3 is TGTGCCAGCAGCTTAGCCAGGAACTACGAGCAGTACTTC.

V gene TRBV29-1 combines with J gene TRBJ1-2; D ambiguous. Deletions cut 2 bases from V and 8 bases from J, with 18 bases between. The CDR3 extends over 14 amino acids. Per germline, CDR1 SQVTM and CDR2 ANQGSEA. The CDR3 sequence: CSVENSDRLGGYTF. DNA for the CDR3: TGCAGCGTTGAAAATAGCGATCGTCTAGGAGGCTACACCTTC.

This chain connects TRBV6-5 to TRBJ1-3; D remains ambiguous. The CDR3 covers 13 residues. CDR1 and CDR2 (germline): MNHEY, SVGAGI. V lost 7 bases, J lost 4 bases, and 11 bases lay in between. The CDR3 loop is CASTSAGGNTIYF. The CDR3 DNA reads as TGTGCCAGCACCTCAGCGGGAGGAAACACCATATATTTT.

The V and J genes are TRBV5-1 and TRBJ2-5, with TRBD1 matching 12 bases. The J call is in doubt because the DNA end fits TRBJ2-7 better. Germline CDR1 SGHRS, CDR2 YFSETQ. CDR3 size: 15 residues. The CDR3 sequence is CASSSGQGAGDEQYF. CDR3 nucleotides: TGCGCCAGCAGCTCGGGACAGGGGGCCGGGGACGAGCAGTACTTC.